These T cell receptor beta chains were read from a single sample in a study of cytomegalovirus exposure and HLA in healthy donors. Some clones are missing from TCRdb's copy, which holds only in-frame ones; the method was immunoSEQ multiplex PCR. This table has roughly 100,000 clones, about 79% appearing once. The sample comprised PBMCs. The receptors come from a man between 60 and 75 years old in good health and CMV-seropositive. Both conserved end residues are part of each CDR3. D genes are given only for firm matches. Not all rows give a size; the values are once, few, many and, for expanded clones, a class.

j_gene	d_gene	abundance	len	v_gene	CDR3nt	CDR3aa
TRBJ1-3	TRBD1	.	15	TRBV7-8	TGTGCCAGCAGCTTAGACAGGGGGCTTGGAAACACCATATATTTT	CASSLDRGLGNTIYF
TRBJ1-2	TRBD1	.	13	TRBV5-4	TGTGCCAGCAGCTCGCCGGACAGGGAGAGCTACACCTTC	CASSSPDRESYTF
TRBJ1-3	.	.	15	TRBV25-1	TGTGCCAGCAGTGATACGCAGGGCCCTGGAAACACCATATATTTT	CASSDTQGPGNTIYF
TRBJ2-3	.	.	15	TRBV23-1	TGCGCCAGCGGAACCGGGACTGCTAAATGGAATACGCAGTATTTT	CASGTGTAKWNTQYF
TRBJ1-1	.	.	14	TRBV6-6	TGTGCCAGCAGTACACAGGGTCCGAACACTGAAGCTTTCTTT	CASSTQGPNTEAFF
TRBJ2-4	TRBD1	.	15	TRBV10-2	TGCGCCAGCAGTGTCCAGGGGGCAACCAAAAACATTCAGTACTTC	CASSVQGATKNIQYF
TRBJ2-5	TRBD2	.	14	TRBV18	TGTGCCAGCTCACCGGGACTAGCGGGAGAGACCCAGTACTTC	CASSPGLAGETQYF
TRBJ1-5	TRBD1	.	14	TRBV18	TGTGCCAGCTCACCGACAGGGGGGAATCAGCCCCAGCATTTT	CASSPTGGNQPQHF
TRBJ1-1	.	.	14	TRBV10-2	TGCGCCAGCAGTGAGGCGAGGGGGATCTCTGAAGCTTTCTTT	CASSEARGISEAFF
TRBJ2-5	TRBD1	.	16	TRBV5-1	TGCGCCAGCAGCTTGGATTTGGGGACAGGGGAAGAGACCCAGTACTTC	CASSLDLGTGEETQYF
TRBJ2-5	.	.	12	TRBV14	TGTGCCAGCAGCCAAGACGAAGAGACCCAGTACTTC	CASSQDEETQYF
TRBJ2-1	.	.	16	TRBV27	TGTGCCAGCAGTCCGAAAAGGGGTCTTTCCTACAATGAGCAGTTCTTC	CASSPKRGLSYNEQFF
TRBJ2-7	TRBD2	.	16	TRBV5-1	TGCGCCAGCAGCTTGTTCTTTAGCGGGAGCTCCTACGAGCAGTACTTC	CASSLFFSGSSYEQYF
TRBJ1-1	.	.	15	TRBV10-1	TGCGCCAGCAGTGAGGGGTCAGGGGCCGACACTGAAGCTTTCTTT	CASSEGSGADTEAFF
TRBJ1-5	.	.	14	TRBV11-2	TGTGCCAGCAGCTTAGACCGGAGCAATCAGCCCCAGCATTTT	CASSLDRSNQPQHF
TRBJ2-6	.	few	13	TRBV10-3	TGTGCCACCCAGGGTTCTGGGGCCAACGTCCTGACTTTC	CATQGSGANVLTF
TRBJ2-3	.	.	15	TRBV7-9	TGTGCCAGCAGCCCCCAACTGGGGGCGGTAGATACGCAGTATTTT	CASSPQLGAVDTQYF
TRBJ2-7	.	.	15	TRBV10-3	TGTGCCATCAGTGACACTGGACAGACCTCTTACGAGCAGTACTTC	CAISDTGQTSYEQYF
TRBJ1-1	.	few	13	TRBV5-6	TGTGCCAGCAGCTTGCAGGGGAGAGTAGGAGCTTTCTTT	CASSLQGRVGAFF
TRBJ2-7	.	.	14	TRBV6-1	TGTGCCAGCACCCCCGACTGGGTAGCCTACGAGCAGTACTTC	CASTPDWVAYEQYF
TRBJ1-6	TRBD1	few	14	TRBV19	TGTGCCAGTAGTGCAGACAGGGGGATATCACCCCTCCACTTT	CASSADRGISPLHF
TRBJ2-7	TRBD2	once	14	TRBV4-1	TGCGCCAGCAGCCAAGGGGAGGGAACCTACGAGCAGTACTTC	CASSQGEGTYEQYF